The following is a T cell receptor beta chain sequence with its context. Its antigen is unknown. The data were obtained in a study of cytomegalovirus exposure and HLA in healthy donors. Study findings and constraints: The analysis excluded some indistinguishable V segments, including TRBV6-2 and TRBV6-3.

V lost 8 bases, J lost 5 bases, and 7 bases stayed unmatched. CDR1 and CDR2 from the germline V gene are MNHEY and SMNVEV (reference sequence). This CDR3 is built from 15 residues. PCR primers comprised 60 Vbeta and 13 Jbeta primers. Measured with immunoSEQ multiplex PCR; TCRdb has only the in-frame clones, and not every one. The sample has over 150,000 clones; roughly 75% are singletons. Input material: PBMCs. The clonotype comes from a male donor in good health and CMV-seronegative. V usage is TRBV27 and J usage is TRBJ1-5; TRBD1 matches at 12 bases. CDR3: CASGTGGAGHQPQHF. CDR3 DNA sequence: TGTGCCAGCGGGACAGGGGGCGCAGGGCATCAGCCCCAGCATTTT.